The source of this T cell receptor (beta chain) is a study of blood T cell repertoires in COVID-19. The length of the CDR3 is 17 residues. Germline CDR1 reads LGHNA; CDR2 reads YSLEER. The V and J ends lost 1 base and 0 bases respectively, with 15 bases between them. This clone was detected once. The table came from immunoSEQ multiplex PCR; TCRdb's copy has only in-frame clones and leaves some out. This table has over 50,000 clones, approximately 87% appearing once. The sequence was obtained from a man aged 60 to 69 with acute or convalescent COVID-19. J is TRBJ1-1 and V is TRBV4-3, with a tentative D call TRBD1 (6 bases). Sequenced: peripheral blood. CDR3 residues: CASSQAGARGMNTEAFF. CDR3 DNA sequence: TGCGCCAGCAGCCAAGCGGGTGCCAGGGGCATGAACACTGAAGCTTTCTTT.